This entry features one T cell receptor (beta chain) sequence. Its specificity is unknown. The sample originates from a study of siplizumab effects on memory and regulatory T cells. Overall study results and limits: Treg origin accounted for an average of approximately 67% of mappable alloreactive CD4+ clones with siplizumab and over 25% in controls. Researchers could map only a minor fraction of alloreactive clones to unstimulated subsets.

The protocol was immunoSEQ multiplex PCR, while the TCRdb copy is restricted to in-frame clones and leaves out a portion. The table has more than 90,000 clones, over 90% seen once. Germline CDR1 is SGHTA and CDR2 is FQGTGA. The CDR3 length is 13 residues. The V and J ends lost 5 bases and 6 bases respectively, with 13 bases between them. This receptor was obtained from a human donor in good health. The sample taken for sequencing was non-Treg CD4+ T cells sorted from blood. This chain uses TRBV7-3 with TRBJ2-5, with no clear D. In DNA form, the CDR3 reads TGTGCCAGCAGCCTCAAGTCTGGACAGACCCAGTACTTC. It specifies CASSLKSGQTQYF.